This T cell receptor (beta chain) comes out of a study of blood T cell repertoires in COVID-19. V dropped 5 bases and J dropped 3 bases, with 16 bases sitting between them. The CDR3 loop spans 15 amino acids. Germline V gene sequence: CDR1 SGHAT, CDR2 FQNNGV. Method: immunoSEQ multiplex PCR; TCRdb's copy keeps in-frame clones and lacks some. The sample carries roughly 350,000 clones, 87% recorded once. This TCR came from a woman aged 50 to 60 with COVID-19, enrolled during active disease. Sequencing was performed on peripheral blood. This sequence joins TRBV11-2 and TRBJ1-1; TRBD1 is a possible D gene (6 bases). CDR3 DNA: TGTGCCAGCAGCGCCTGGGGGGGCGCCGACACTGAAGCTTTCTTT. It is translated as CASSAWGGADTEAFF. Full variable domain (rest looked up from reference TRBV11-2 and TRBJ1-1): EAGVAQSPRYKIIEKRQSVAFWCNPISGHATLYWYQQILGQGPKLLIQFQNNGVVDDSQLPKDRFSAERLKGVDSTLKIQPAKLEDSAVYLCASSAWGGADTEAFFGQGTRLTVV.